One sample yielded the 26 T cell receptor beta chains listed below, sequenced in a study of a mutant IDH1 vaccine in newly diagnosed glioma (dated by TCRdb to 2020 to 2023). Antigens for these TCRs are unknown. The library was obtained by the immunoSEQ multiplex PCR assay. TCRdb re-hosts the immuneACCESS table, in-frame sequences only. Its copies lack some clones; in the studies checked, an unresolved V gene accounts for under half of them, and the cause for the rest is not known. For this sample there are about 60,000 clones; approximately 81% appear just once. The ten largest clonotypes hold 3.5% to 5% of the sample. Read against the paper, the sample's time point label means: week 35, safety follow-up. Every vaccine dose consisted of 300 ug of a 20-mer mutant IDH1 peptide in Montanide, administered subcutaneously together with topical imiquimod. The material was PBMCs, obtained from a glioma patient whose treatment included an IDH1 peptide vaccine. The receptor set was obtained from a man aged 25 to 40 with glioma.

The chain joins TRBV6-4 to TRBJ1-2; TRBD1 matches 9 bases. The CDR3 has 15 amino acids. Losses at the gene ends were 4 bases for V and 4 bases for J; bases not matched to a gene: 7. The germline CDR1 and CDR2 sequences are MRHNA and SNTAGT. The CDR3 region is CASSVNGQGPYGYTF. The CDR3 DNA reads TGTGCCAGCAGTGTAAATGGACAGGGGCCCTATGGCTACACCTTC.

This chain joins TRBV5-4 and TRBJ2-2; 8 bases are shared with TRBD1. The CDR3 is made up of 15 amino acids. J was trimmed by 7 bases and V by 5 bases; bases with no gene match: 10. Per germline, CDR1 SGHNT and CDR2 YYREEE (reference sequence). CDR3 bases: TGTGCCAGCAGACCCGGGACAGGAGGCAGCGGGGAGCTGTTTTTT. Residues: CASRPGTGGSGELFF.

V is TRBV6-5 and J is TRBJ2-3; perhaps TRBD1 as D (6 bases). V was clipped by 2 bases and J by 1 base, with 7 bases between them. CDR1 and CDR2 from the germline V gene are MNHEY and SVGAGI. The CDR3 totals 14 residues. CDR3 nucleotides: TGTGCCAGCAGTTACGCAGGGGGCACAGATACGCAGTATTTT. Translated: CASSYAGGTDTQYF.

This clone has just one count. J is TRBJ1-3 and V is TRBV6-5, with D possibly TRBD1 on 6 matching bases. Trimming removed 2 bases from V and 5 bases from J, with 16 bases in between. The CDR3 totals 16 residues. Germline V gives CDR1 MNHEY, CDR2 SVGAGI. For the CDR3, the DNA is TGTGCCAGCAGTTACGATCAGGAGGGGGAGCGAAACACCATATATTTT. This translates into CASSYDQEGERNTIYF.

This clone has more than one count but fewer than ten. This chain uses TRBV13 with TRBJ1-1; TRBD1 is a possible D gene (5 bases). The CDR3 runs 14 residues. Germline loops: CDR1 PRHDT, CDR2 FYEKMQ (reference sequence). Trimming removed 2 bases at V and 6 bases at J, with 13 bases between. CDR3 sequence reads: CASSLRGEAAEAFF. CDR3 in DNA: TGTGCCAGCAGCTTAAGGGGCGAGGCTGCTGAAGCTTTCTTT. Variable domain in full (rest from reference TRBV13 and TRBJ1-1): AAGVIQSPRHLIKEKRETATLKCYPIPRHDTVYWYQQGPGQDPQFLISFYEKMQSDKGSIPDRFSAQQFSDYHSELNMSSLELGDSALYFCASSLRGEAAEAFFGQGTRLTVV.

This chain links TRBV27 with TRBJ2-1, with a possible D match to TRBD1 (5 bases). The CDR3 loop spans 13 amino acids. V lost 2 bases and J 10 bases, leaving 12 bases between the germline ends. Germline assignment: CDR1 MNHEY and CDR2 SMNVEV (reference sequence). The CDR3 coding sequence is TGTGCCAGCAGTTTACAAGGGGAAGGCGAGCAGTTCTTC. Its protein is CASSLQGEGEQFF.

This sequence joins TRBV19 and TRBJ2-1, with D perhaps matching TRBD1 (6 bases). The length of the CDR3 is 12 residues. Germline-derived CDR1 and CDR2 are LNHDA and SQIVND (reference sequence). Deletions cut 3 bases from V and 7 bases from J, with 7 bases between. The CDR3 loop is CASSITGNEQFF. The CDR3 nucleotides read TGTGCCAGTAGTATTACAGGGAATGAGCAGTTCTTC. Looking up the rest from reference TRBV19 and TRBJ2-1 gives the full variable domain: DGGITQSPKYLFRKEGQNVTLSCEQNLNHDAMYWYRQDPGQGLRLIYYSQIVNDFQKGDIAEGYSVSREKKESFPLTVTSAQKNPTAFYLCASSITGNEQFFGPGTRLTVL.

V gene TRBV4-2 combines with J gene TRBJ2-2; weak D call: TRBD2 (6 bases). The CDR3 totals 16 residues. V was trimmed by 4 bases and J by 3 bases, leaving 15 bases between them. Per the germline V gene, CDR1 is LGHNA and CDR2 is YNFKEQ. CDR3 sequence (DNA): TGTGCCAGCAGCCGGGGACTCCTCGCTGACACCGGGGAGCTGTTTTTT. Translated, it gives CASSRGLLADTGELFF.

This clone was counted between two and nine times. The chain combines TRBV5-6 with TRBJ1-1; a weak D match, TRBD1 (5 bases). The CDR3 consists of 15 residues. V was cut by 4 bases and J by 2 bases, with 15 bases left in between. Germline V lookup: CDR1 SGHDT, CDR2 YYEEEE. CDR3 region: CASSLPSGGNTEAFF. CDR3 coding DNA: TGTGCCAGCAGCCTCCCCTCGGGGGGAAACACTGAAGCTTTCTTT.

The gene calls are TRBV15 and TRBJ2-7, with D possibly TRBD2 on 5 matching bases. With 0 bases removed from V and 1 base from J, the gap between germline ends came to 13 bases. The CDR3 covers 16 residues. The germline V gene encodes CDR1 LNHNV and CDR2 YYDKDF (reference sequence). Written as DNA, the CDR3 is TGTGCCACCAGCAGAGACGGAGGCTGGCCATCCTACGAGCAGTACTTC. This sequence encodes CATSRDGGWPSYEQYF.

The chain links TRBV10-1 to TRBJ2-5; D gene ambiguous. V was trimmed by 2 bases and J by 4 bases, leaving 17 bases between them. This CDR3 has 16 residues. The germline V gene encodes CDR1 WNHNN and CDR2 SYGVQD (reference sequence). The CDR3 region is CASSERFTDARETQYF. The DNA for the CDR3 is TGCGCCAGCAGTGAGCGGTTCACCGACGCACGAGAGACCCAGTACTTC.

This chain joins TRBV5-5 and TRBJ1-1; D is uncertain. CDR1 SGHKS and CDR2 YYEKEE come from the germline V gene (reference sequence). There are 13 residues in the CDR3. V gave up 8 bases and J gave up 2 bases, with 13 bases separating them. The chain's CDR3 is CASSGDPNTEAFF. DNA of the CDR3: TGTGCCAGTTCGGGAGACCCTAACACTGAAGCTTTCTTT.

A few counts support this clone. The chain couples TRBV7-9 to TRBJ1-1, with 8 bases matching TRBD1. The CDR3 is 15 amino acids. CDR1 is SEHNR, CDR2 FQNEAQ, per germline (reference sequence). Unmatched junction bases numbered 3, after V lost 0 bases and J lost 3 bases. The CDR3 spells CASSLADRVDTEAFF. In nucleotides, the CDR3 is TGTGCCAGCAGCTTAGCGGACAGGGTAGACACTGAAGCTTTCTTT.

The gene calls are TRBV25-1 and TRBJ1-2; D gene uncertain. CDR3 length equals 13 residues. Deletions cut 0 bases from V and 5 bases from J, with 7 bases between. In germline, CDR1 is MGHDK, CDR2 SYGVNS. The CDR3: CASSEYGRYGYTF. As DNA, the CDR3 is TGTGCCAGCAGTGAATATGGAAGGTATGGCTACACCTTC.

V gene TRBV2 combines with J gene TRBJ1-5; D not certain. The germline CDR1 and CDR2 sequences are SNHLY and FYNNEI. Trimming removed 10 bases from V and 2 bases from J, with 15 bases in between. The CDR3 has 14 residues. The CDR3: CATKSGLGNQPQHF. The CDR3 bases are TGTGCCACCAAGAGCGGGCTAGGCAATCAGCCCCAGCATTTT.

The chain employs TRBV19 and TRBJ1-2; D is unclear. In germline, CDR1 is LNHDA, CDR2 SQIVND (reference sequence). Between the trimmed V and J ends, which lost 6 bases and 6 bases, there was a span of 17 bases. The length of the CDR3 is 14 residues. DNA of the CDR3: TGTGCCAGTAGCCCACGGGCTCTTCGCCATGGCTACACCTTC. It yields the protein CASSPRALRHGYTF.

The genes are TRBV14 and TRBJ1-4, with D possibly matching TRBD1 (5 bases). Looked up from germline, CDR1 is SGHDN and CDR2 is FVKESK. The CDR3 runs 21 residues. Deletions cut 1 base from V and 4 bases from J, with 28 bases between. This CDR3 reads CASSQGRGRDRIFPLNEKLFF. The CDR3, as DNA: TGTGCCAGCAGCCAAGGAAGGGGCCGGGATCGAATTTTTCCCCTTAATGAAAAACTGTTTTTT.

V and J are TRBV6-5 and TRBJ2-2; TRBD1 matches at 9 bases. This CDR3 is built from 15 residues. Germline loops: CDR1 MNHEY, CDR2 SVGAGI. Trimming removed 2 bases from V and 4 bases from J; junction bases left unmatched: 2. Written as DNA, the CDR3 is TGTGCCAGCAGTTACGACAGGGGGAGCACCGGGGAGCTGTTTTTT. Translating it yields CASSYDRGSTGELFF.

The genes are TRBV12-5 and TRBJ1-5, with 8 bases that match TRBD1. Germline CDR1 LGHNT, CDR2 FRNRAP. The CDR3 runs 18 residues. The V and J ends lost 2 bases and 6 bases, in that order; junction bases with no gene match: 15. The CDR3 spells CASGLPQGAKVPGQPQHF. CDR3 nucleotide sequence: TGTGCTAGTGGTTTGCCTCAGGGGGCGAAAGTTCCAGGTCAGCCCCAGCATTTT.

V and J are TRBV12-5 and TRBJ1-2; tentatively, D is TRBD1 (6 bases). The CDR3 loop spans 14 amino acids. Germline assignment: CDR1 LGHNT and CDR2 FRNRAP. V lost 6 bases and J lost 4, with 15 bases in between. This CDR3 is CASGLSRGLYGYTF. The DNA of the CDR3 is TGTGCTAGTGGCTTGTCCAGGGGACTCTATGGCTACACCTTC.

CDR3 bases: TGCAGCGGCTCGGGGGGGAAAGAGACCCAGTACTTC. Translation gives CSGSGGKETQYF. This chain connects TRBV29-1 to TRBJ2-5, with 8 bases matching TRBD2. Germline loops: CDR1 SQVTM, CDR2 ANQGSEA. V dropped 7 bases and J dropped 3; count of bases not matched to a gene: 4. The CDR3 is made up of 12 amino acids.

The chain has TRBV9 and TRBJ2-3; D gene uncertain. V gave up 0 bases and J gave up 4 bases, with 9 bases separating them. Per germline, CDR1 SGDLS and CDR2 YYNGEE. The CDR3 contains 14 residues. In nucleotides, the CDR3 is TGTGCCAGCAGCGTAGAGTCAAGGGCAGATACGCAGTATTTT. Protein sequence: CASSVESRADTQYF.

The chain employs TRBV5-1 and TRBJ1-2; 8 nucleotides align to TRBD1. CDR3 length equals 13 residues. Per germline, CDR1 SGHRS and CDR2 YFSETQ. The trim removed 2 bases at V and 3 bases at J, leaving 0 bases unmatched. This CDR3 reads CASSLQGDYGYTF. CDR3 in DNA: TGCGCCAGCAGCTTACAGGGGGACTATGGCTACACCTTC.

This clone was counted between two and nine times. The chain recombines TRBV7-8 with TRBJ1-1; no reliable D call. This CDR3 comprises 14 residues. V dropped 2 bases and J dropped 1 base, with 8 bases sitting between them. Looked up from germline, CDR1 is SGHVS and CDR2 is FQNEAQ. CDR3 region: CASSLHRPNTEAFF. CDR3 DNA sequence: TGTGCCAGCAGCTTACACAGACCGAACACTGAAGCTTTCTTT.

The genes are TRBV5-4 and TRBJ2-1; 8 nucleotides line up with TRBD1. Germline-derived CDR1 and CDR2 are SGHNT and YYREEE (reference sequence). The CDR3 extends over 14 amino acids. The J segment lost 4 bases and the V segment lost 4 bases, leaving 4 bases of the junction unmatched. CDR3 bases: TGTGCCAGCAGCATCGACAGGGGTTACAATGAGCAGTTCTTC. Protein sequence: CASSIDRGYNEQFF.

The CDR3 region is CASSLGLAGPTDTQYF. The CDR3 nucleotides read TGTGCCAGCAGCTTGGGACTAGCGGGGCCCACAGATACGCAGTATTTT. The V and J genes are TRBV5-4 and TRBJ2-3, with 11 bases that match TRBD2. V dropped 0 bases and J dropped 2; count of bases not matched to a gene: 2. Germline CDR1 reads SGHNT; CDR2 reads YYREEE (reference sequence). This CDR3 contains 16 residues. Together with reference TRBV5-4 and TRBJ2-3, the CDR3 gives the full variable domain: ETGVTQSPTHLIKTRGQQVTLRCSSQSGHNTVSWYQQALGQGPQFIFQYYREEENGRGNFPPRFSGLQFPNYSSELNVNALELDDSALYLCASSLGLAGPTDTQYFGPGTRLTVL.